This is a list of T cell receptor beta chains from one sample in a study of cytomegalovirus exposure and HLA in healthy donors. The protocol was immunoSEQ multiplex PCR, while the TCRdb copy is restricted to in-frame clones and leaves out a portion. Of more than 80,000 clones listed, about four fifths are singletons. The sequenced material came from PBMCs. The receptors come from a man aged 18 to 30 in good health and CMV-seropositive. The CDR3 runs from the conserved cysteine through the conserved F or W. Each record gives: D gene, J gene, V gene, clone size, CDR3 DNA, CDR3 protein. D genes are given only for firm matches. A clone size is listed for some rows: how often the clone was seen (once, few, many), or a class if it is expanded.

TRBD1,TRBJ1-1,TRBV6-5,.,TGTGCCAGCAGTTACTCTGGGACAGGGGACACTGAAGCTTTCTTT,CASSYSGTGDTEAFF
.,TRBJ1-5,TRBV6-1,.,TGTGCCAGCAGTGAGTCGAGCAGGGGTGTCTGGGGTAGCAATCAGCCCCAGCATTTT,CASSESSRGVWGSNQPQHF
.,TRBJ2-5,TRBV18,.,TGTGCCAGCTCACCACGGGGCGGCGAGACCCAGTACTTC,CASSPRGGETQYF
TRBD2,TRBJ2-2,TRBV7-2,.,TGTGCCAGCAGCTCCTCTAGCGGGAGGAGTACCGGGGAGCTGTTTTTT,CASSSSSGRSTGELFF
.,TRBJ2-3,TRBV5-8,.,TGTGCCAGCAGCTTCCGCTCGGGGGATACGCAGTATTTT,CASSFRSGDTQYF
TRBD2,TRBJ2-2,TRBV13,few,TGTGCCAGCAACCTAGCGGGAGATTCCGGGGAGCTGTTTTTT,CASNLAGDSGELFF
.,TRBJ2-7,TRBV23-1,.,TGCGCCAGCAGTCAATCAAAGGACAGCGGCTACGAGCAGTACTTC,CASSQSKDSGYEQYF
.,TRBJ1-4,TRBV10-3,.,TGTGCCATCAGTAGGGACACACCAACTAATGAAAAACTGTTTTTT,CAISRDTPTNEKLFF
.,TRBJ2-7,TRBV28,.,TGTGCCAGCAGCCGTATGGGGCCCTCGGGCTCCTACGAGCAGTACTTC,CASSRMGPSGSYEQYF
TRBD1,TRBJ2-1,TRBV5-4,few,TGTGCCAGCAGCTTGGGGGCTACTAGAGCAGGGGGCAATGAGCAGTTCTTC,CASSLGATRAGGNEQFF
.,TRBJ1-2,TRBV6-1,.,TGTGCCAGCAGTGAATATACAGATAACTATGGCTACACCTTC,CASSEYTDNYGYTF
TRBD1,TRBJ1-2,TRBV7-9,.,TGTGCCAGCAGCTCTCGGACAGGGAACTATGGCTACACCTTC,CASSSRTGNYGYTF
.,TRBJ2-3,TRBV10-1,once,TGCGCCAGCAGTCCTGTCCACTCCACAGATACGCAGTATTTT,CASSPVHSTDTQYF
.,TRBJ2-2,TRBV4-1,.,TGCGCCAGCAGCTCCAGGGGGGACTCGAACACCGGGGAGCTGTTTTTT,CASSSRGDSNTGELFF
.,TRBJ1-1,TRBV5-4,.,TGTGCCAGCAGCTTGGTGCCAGGCGACGCTTTCTTT,CASSLVPGDAFF
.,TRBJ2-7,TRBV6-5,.,TGTGCCAGCAGGCGGGGCCTCTCCTACGAGCAGTACTTC,CASRRGLSYEQYF
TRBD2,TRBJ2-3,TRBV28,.,TGTGCCACCAGAACTAGCGGGAGGTTCGGTACGCAGTATTTT,CATRTSGRFGTQYF
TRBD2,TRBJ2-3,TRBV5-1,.,TGCGCCAGCAGCCCCGGGGGGTCGGGGGATACGCAGTATTTT,CASSPGGSGDTQYF
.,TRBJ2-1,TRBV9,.,TGTGCCAGCAACAAACGATGGAGGGAGGGGGGTGAGCAGTTCTTC,CASNKRWREGGEQFF
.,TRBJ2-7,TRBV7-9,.,TGTGCCAGCAGCTTAGGCCTAGTGGGAGAAGGCTACGAGCAGTACTTC,CASSLGLVGEGYEQYF
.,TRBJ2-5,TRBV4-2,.,TGTGCCAGCAGCCCCCCCTTCCAAGAGACCCAGTACTTC,CASSPPFQETQYF
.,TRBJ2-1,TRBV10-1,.,TGCGCCAGCAGCCGGGACTCCACTCGGAATGAGCAGTTCTTC,CASSRDSTRNEQFF
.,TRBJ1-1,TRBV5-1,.,TGCGCCAGCAGCTTTACCAGGGATTCCACTGAAGCTTTCTTT,CASSFTRDSTEAFF
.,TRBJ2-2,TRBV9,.,TGTGCCAGCAGCGGCCCGGTTTCCGGGGAGCTGTTTTTT,CASSGPVSGELFF
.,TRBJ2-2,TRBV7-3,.,TGTGCCAGCAGCCCCCGGGGGACTTCTACCTTGGGGCTGTTTTTT,CASSPRGTSTLGLFF
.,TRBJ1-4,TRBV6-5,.,TGTGCCAGCAGTCCTAGGGGTGGTAATGAAAAACTGTTTTTT,CASSPRGGNEKLFF
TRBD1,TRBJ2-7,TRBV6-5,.,TGTGCCAGCAGGCCGGGACAGTGGACCTACGAGCAGTACTTC,CASRPGQWTYEQYF